Included here is one TCR beta chain sequence, with context. Authors' methods: Reference gene primers were amplified, and this amplification served to estimate nucleated cell counts. Generated by immunoSEQ multiplex PCR, the TCRdb table keeps only in-frame clones and is missing some. The DNA was the basis for D and trimming; V, J and clone size are from that table. This sample has fewer than 90,000 clones, with approximately 86% found just once. CDR1 LGHDT and CDR2 YNNKEL come from the germline V gene (reference sequence). This CDR3 has 16 amino acids. The ends lost 0 bases at V and 9 bases at J; junction bases unmatched: 4. These data come from a study of blood T cell repertoires in COVID-19. Across the whole study: COVID-19 samples, acute and convalescent, were from the United States, Italy and Spain. In each case, the material was cDNA or gDNA derived from T cells, B-cell-depleted T cells, or PBMCs.

The V call is TRBV3-1 (or the pseudogene TRBV3-2), the J call TRBJ2-1; 14 bases align to TRBD2. Sequenced material: peripheral blood. This receptor was taken from a woman of 80 years or more with active or convalescent COVID-19. The CDR3 DNA is TGTGCCAGCAGCCAAGAACGACTAGCGGGAGGGTCTGAGCAGTTCTTC. This encodes CASSQERLAGGSEQFF.